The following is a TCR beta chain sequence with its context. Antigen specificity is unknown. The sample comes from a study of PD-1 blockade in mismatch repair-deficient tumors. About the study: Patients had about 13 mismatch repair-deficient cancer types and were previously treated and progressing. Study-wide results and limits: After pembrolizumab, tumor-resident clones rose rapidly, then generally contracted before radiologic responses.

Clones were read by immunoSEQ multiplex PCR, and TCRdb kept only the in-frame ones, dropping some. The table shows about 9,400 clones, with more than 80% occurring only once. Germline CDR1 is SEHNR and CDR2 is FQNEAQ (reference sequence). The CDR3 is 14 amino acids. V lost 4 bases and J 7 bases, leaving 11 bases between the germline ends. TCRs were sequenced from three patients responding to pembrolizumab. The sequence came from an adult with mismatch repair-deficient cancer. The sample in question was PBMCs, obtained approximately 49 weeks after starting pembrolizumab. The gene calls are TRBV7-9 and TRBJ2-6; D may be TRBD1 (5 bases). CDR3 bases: TGTGCCAGCAGCTCCGACAGAGGAGCCAACGTCCTGACTTTC. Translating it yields CASSSDRGANVLTF.